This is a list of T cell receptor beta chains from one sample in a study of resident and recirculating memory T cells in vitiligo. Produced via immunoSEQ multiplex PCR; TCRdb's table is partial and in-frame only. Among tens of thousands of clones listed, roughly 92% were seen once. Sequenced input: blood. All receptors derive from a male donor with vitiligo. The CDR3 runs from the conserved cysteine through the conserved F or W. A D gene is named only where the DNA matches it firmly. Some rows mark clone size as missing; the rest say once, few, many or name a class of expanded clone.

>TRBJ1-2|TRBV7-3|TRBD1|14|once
CASSKGQEGYGYTF
TGTGCCAGCAGTAAAGGACAGGAGGGCTATGGCTACACCTTC
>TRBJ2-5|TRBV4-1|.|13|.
CASSQAGPETQYF
TGCGCCAGCAGCCAAGCAGGCCCGGAGACCCAGTACTTC
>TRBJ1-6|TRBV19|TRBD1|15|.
CASSPPGTGNSPLHF
TGTGCCAGTAGTCCTCCCGGGACAGGGAATTCACCCCTCCACTTT
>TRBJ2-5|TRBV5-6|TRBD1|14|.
CASSLRQGAETQYF
TGTGCCAGCAGCTTGCGACAGGGTGCGGAGACCCAGTACTTC
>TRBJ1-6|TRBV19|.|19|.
CASSIGGGLKSSYNSPLHF
TGTGCCAGTAGCATTGGGGGGGGCTTAAAGAGCTCCTATAATTCACCCCTCCACTTT
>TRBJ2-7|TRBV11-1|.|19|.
CASSLDRSMGSFRTYEQYF
TGTGCCAGCAGCTTAGACCGTTCGATGGGGAGCTTCCGTACCTACGAGCAGTACTTC
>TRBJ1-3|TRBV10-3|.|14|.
CAISSQGAGNTIYF
TGTGCCATCAGTTCACAGGGAGCTGGAAACACCATATATTTT
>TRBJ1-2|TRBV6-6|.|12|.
CASVQGRYGYTF
TGTGCCAGCGTTCAGGGGCGGTATGGCTACACCTTC
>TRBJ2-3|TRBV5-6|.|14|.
CASSLSASGTPQYF
TGTGCCAGCAGCTTGTCCGCCTCCGGGACACCGCAGTATTTT
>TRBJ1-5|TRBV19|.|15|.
CASSIVGGGGQPQHF
TGTGCCAGTAGTATAGTGGGGGGCGGGGGTCAGCCCCAGCATTTT
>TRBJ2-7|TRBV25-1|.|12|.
CASSDRVYEQYF
TGTGCCAGCAGTGACCGGGTTTACGAGCAGTACTTC
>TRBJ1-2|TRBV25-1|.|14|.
CASSESGSNYGYTF
TGTGCCAGCAGTGAGTCAGGCTCTAACTATGGCTACACCTTC